The 27 T cell receptor beta chains listed next were all sequenced from one sample in a study of cytomegalovirus exposure and HLA in healthy donors. Both 60 Vbeta primers and 13 Jbeta primers went into the PCR. The assay was immunoSEQ multiplex PCR, and TCRdb's table has in-frame clones only and misses some. The table shows 150,000 to 200,000 clones, with 60% to 80% occurring only once. The sample taken for sequencing was PBMCs. All receptors derive from a female donor in good health and CMV-seronegative.

The CDR3 spells CASSLGASGSFSYNEQFF. The DNA of the CDR3 is TGCGCCAGCAGCTTGGGAGCTAGCGGGAGTTTCTCCTACAATGAGCAGTTCTTC. The rearrangement uses TRBV5-1 and TRBJ2-1, with TRBD2 matching over 10 bases. V shed 0 bases and J 0 bases; nucleotides not matched to a gene: 6. CDR1 is SGHRS, CDR2 YFSETQ, per germline. This CDR3 has 18 amino acids.

This chain connects TRBV12-5 to TRBJ1-1, with D tentatively TRBD1 (5 bases). CDR1 is LGHNT, CDR2 FRNRAP, per germline. CDR3 length: 14 amino acids. V gave up 5 bases and J gave up 6 bases, with 16 bases separating them. Here the CDR3 DNA reads TGTGCTAGTGGTCCCTCCGGGGGGAGAGCTGAAGCTTTCTTT. This sequence encodes CASGPSGGRAEAFF.

The chain couples TRBV7-3 to TRBJ1-4, with D maybe TRBD1 (6 bases). CDR1 and CDR2 (germline): SGHTA, FQGTGA. The CDR3 is 14 residues long. The V gene lost 5 bases and the J gene lost 5 bases, with 12 bases spanning the gap. The CDR3 reads CASSKRDINEKLFF. CDR3 in DNA: TGTGCCAGCAGCAAACGGGACATAAATGAAAAACTGTTTTTT.

The V and J genes are TRBV6-5 and TRBJ2-4, with a possible D match to TRBD1 (5 bases). Germline-derived CDR1 and CDR2 are MNHEY and SVGAGI. The CDR3 sequence is 15 residues long. The V and J ends lost 0 bases and 2 bases respectively, with 8 bases between them. The CDR3 region is CASSYSAGTKNIQYF. DNA of the CDR3: TGTGCCAGCAGTTACTCGGCAGGGACCAAAAACATTCAGTACTTC.

The chain recombines TRBV29-1 with TRBJ1-1; 9 bases match TRBD1. The trim removed 6 bases at V and 5 bases at J, leaving 4 bases unmatched. The CDR3 sequence is 12 residues long. Germline CDR1 SQVTM, CDR2 ANQGSEA. The CDR3 DNA sequence: TGCAGCGTAACAGGGGGCGGGACTGAAGCTTTCTTT. Protein sequence: CSVTGGGTEAFF.

The gene calls are TRBV23-1 and TRBJ1-4, with D perhaps TRBD1 (6 bases). TRBV23-1 is marked as an open reading frame, function uncertain. V shed 4 bases and J shed 4 bases, with 10 bases lying between them. The CDR3 extends over 14 amino acids. CDR3 bases: TGCGCCAGCAGTCTACAGGGTATTAATGAAAAACTGTTTTTT. It translates to CASSLQGINEKLFF.

This chain joins TRBV6-5 and TRBJ2-5; D is perhaps TRBD2 (6 bases). With 4 bases removed from V and 3 bases from J, the gap between germline ends came to 15 bases. CDR1 is MNHEY and CDR2 is SVGAGI in the germline V gene. The CDR3 has 15 amino acids. The CDR3 sequence is CASSLQAGDEETQYF. The DNA of the CDR3 is TGTGCCAGCAGTTTACAAGCGGGTGACGAAGAGACCCAGTACTTC.

The chain couples TRBV7-2 to TRBJ2-1, with 10 bases fitting TRBD2. Germline V gives CDR1 SGHTA, CDR2 FQGNSA. With 2 bases clipped from V and 0 bases from J, the junction kept 7 bases outside the gene matches. This CDR3 comprises 18 residues. The CDR3 is CASSLRSSGGLSYNEQFF. CDR3 coding DNA: TGTGCCAGCAGCTTAAGAAGTAGCGGGGGGCTCTCCTACAATGAGCAGTTCTTC.

The chain recombines TRBV2 with TRBJ2-1; D is uncertain. V gave up 7 bases and J gave up 4 bases, with 5 bases separating them. This CDR3 comprises 11 residues. Germline V gives CDR1 SNHLY, CDR2 FYNNEI. CDR3 region: CASTTYNEQFF. In nucleotides, the CDR3 is TGTGCCAGCACGACATACAATGAGCAGTTCTTC.

This chain connects TRBV5-6 to TRBJ2-7; D is undetermined. The CDR3 runs to 15 residues. Germline assignment: CDR1 SGHDT and CDR2 YYEEEE. The V gene lost 2 bases and the J gene lost 0 bases, with 12 bases spanning the gap. This CDR3 reads CASSFMSESSYEQYF. For the CDR3, the DNA is TGTGCCAGCAGCTTTATGAGCGAGAGCTCCTACGAGCAGTACTTC.

This clone has just one count. The chain is built from TRBV5-1 and TRBJ2-5; TRBD2 might be the D (5 bases). In germline, CDR1 is SGHRS, CDR2 YFSETQ. Deletions cut 0 bases from V and 5 bases from J, with 8 bases between. The CDR3 has 13 amino acids. The CDR3 nucleotides read TGCGCCAGCAGCTTGGGACTATCGGAGACCCAGTACTTC. As protein: CASSLGLSETQYF.

A few counts support this clone. The chain links TRBV4-1 to TRBJ1-4, with TRBD1 as a possible D gene (5 bases). V lost 1 base and J 0 bases, leaving 9 bases between the germline ends. Germline V gives CDR1 MGHRA, CDR2 YSYEKL. This CDR3 comprises 16 residues. The CDR3 sequence is CASSQATGATNEKLFF. DNA for the CDR3: TGCGCCAGCAGCCAAGCAACAGGCGCAACTAATGAAAAACTGTTTTTT.

CDR3 bases: TGCGCCAGCAGCCCCGGGGGAGGGGCCGGCACAGATACGCAGTATTTT. Translated: CASSPGGGAGTDTQYF. This sequence joins TRBV5-1 and TRBJ2-3, with TRBD2 identical over 7 bases. This CDR3 has 16 amino acids. CDR1 is SGHRS and CDR2 is YFSETQ in the germline V gene. V trimming: 4 bases; J trimming: 1 base; junction bases outside the gene matches: 9.

The chain joins TRBV5-4 to TRBJ2-1; possible D gene TRBD1, 6 bases. V shed 7 bases and J shed 7 bases, with 21 bases lying between them. Germline CDR1 reads SGHNT; CDR2 reads YYREEE (reference sequence). The CDR3 runs to 15 residues. The chain's CDR3 is CASGVSGTPWNEQFF. The CDR3 DNA reads as TGTGCCAGCGGAGTATCCGGGACACCCTGGAATGAGCAGTTCTTC.

The chain carries TRBV18 and TRBJ1-2; D possibly corresponds to TRBD1 (5 bases). Germline V CDR1 and CDR2: KGHSH, LQKENI. The CDR3 has 16 residues. Trimming took 4 bases from V and 0 from J, leaving 15 bases between them. This chain's CDR3 is CASSQNIQATNYGYTF. The CDR3 bases are TGTGCCAGCTCACAGAACATACAGGCTACTAACTATGGCTACACCTTC.

The V call is TRBV6-6, the J call TRBJ1-2, with TRBD1 matching over 10 bases. The germline V gene encodes CDR1 MNHNY and CDR2 SVGAGI (reference sequence). V trimming: 7 bases; J trimming: 6 bases; junction bases outside the gene matches: 8. This CDR3 contains 14 residues. In DNA form, the CDR3 reads TGTGCCAGCAAGACGGGACAGGGGAGTCATGGCTACACCTTC. It is translated as CASKTGQGSHGYTF.

This clone came up a few times. The chain uses TRBV19 and TRBJ1-5, with 11 bases matching TRBD1. Germline V gives CDR1 LNHDA, CDR2 SQIVND (reference sequence). Trimming cost V 4 bases and J 6 bases; bases outside gene matches: 5. This CDR3 has 15 residues. The CDR3 DNA reads TGTGCCAGTAGTAGGGGGACAGGGGGAAGTCAGCCCCAGCATTTT. This encodes CASSRGTGGSQPQHF. The variable domain in full, completed from reference TRBV19 and TRBJ1-5, reads DGGITQSPKYLFRKEGQNVTLSCEQNLNHDAMYWYRQDPGQGLRLIYYSQIVNDFQKGDIAEGYSVSREKKESFPLTVTSAQKNPTAFYLCASSRGTGGSQPQHFGDGTRLSIL.

DNA for the CDR3: TGTGCCAGCAGCCAGGGACAGGGGGCAACCGGAGCTTTCTTT. It encodes CASSQGQGATGAFF. J is TRBJ1-1 and V is TRBV5-6, with 12 bases that match TRBD1. This CDR3 has 14 residues. Per germline, CDR1 SGHDT and CDR2 YYEEEE. Trimming cost V 4 bases and J 10 bases; bases outside gene matches: 8.

V and J are TRBV6-1 and TRBJ1-2; a weak D match, TRBD1 (5 bases). Trimming removed 5 bases from V and 3 bases from J, with 16 bases in between. This CDR3 is built from 15 residues. The germline CDR1 and CDR2 sequences are MNHNS and SASEGT. For the CDR3, the DNA is TGTGCCAGCAGTTCCGCCTTGGGGGGTGACTATGGCTACACCTTC. The encoded protein is CASSSALGGDYGYTF.

V is TRBV28 and J is TRBJ1-1; TRBD1 agrees at 10 bases. Trimming cost V 0 bases and J 5 bases; bases outside gene matches: 6. The CDR3 has 16 amino acids. Looked up from germline, CDR1 is MDHEN and CDR2 is SYDVKM. The CDR3 protein is CASSLWGDRGKTEAFF. The CDR3 DNA follows: TGTGCCAGCAGTTTATGGGGGGACAGGGGAAAAACTGAAGCTTTCTTT.

The chain couples TRBV6-5 to TRBJ1-1; D possibly corresponds to TRBD1 (5 bases). Trimming shortened V by 0 bases and J by 4 bases, and 6 bases separated the two germline ends. Per the germline V gene, CDR1 is MNHEY and CDR2 is SVGAGI. The CDR3 extends over 13 amino acids. CDR3 residues: CASSYSGGTEAFF. In nucleotides, the CDR3 is TGTGCCAGCAGTTACTCGGGGGGCACTGAAGCTTTCTTT.

The chain uses TRBV28 and TRBJ1-1, with 9 positions matching TRBD1. The V gene end was trimmed by 5 bases and the J gene end by 11 bases; junction bases not matched to a gene: 15. The germline V gene encodes CDR1 MDHEN and CDR2 SYDVKM. This CDR3 spans 15 amino acids. CDR3 sequence: CASSPLDRGLSGAFF. The CDR3, as DNA: TGTGCCAGCAGTCCTCTTGACAGGGGGTTATCGGGCGCTTTCTTT.

The CDR3 nucleotides read TGTGCCACCAGCAGAGTCCCTAGCGGCTCCTACGAGCAGTACTTC. This encodes CATSRVPSGSYEQYF. The rearrangement joins TRBV15 to TRBJ2-7, with 7 positions matching TRBD2. Per germline, CDR1 LNHNV and CDR2 YYDKDF (reference sequence). The CDR3 runs to 15 residues. The J segment lost 0 bases and the V segment lost 1 base, leaving 3 bases of the junction unmatched. The full variable domain, its missing parts supplied by reference TRBV15 and TRBJ2-7, is DAMVIQNPRYQVTQFGKPVTLSCSQTLNHNVMYWYQQKSSQAPKLLFHYYDKDFNNEADTPDNFQSRRPNTSFCFLDIRSPGLGDTAMYLCATSRVPSGSYEQYFGPGTRLTVT.

The chain carries TRBV7-9 and TRBJ1-3, with D hard to call. V was shortened by 1 base and J by 0 bases, with 10 bases between the two germline ends. This CDR3 contains 16 residues. In germline, CDR1 is SEHNR, CDR2 FQNEAQ (reference sequence). CDR3: CASSLVGEGSGNTIYF. The CDR3 DNA sequence: TGTGCCAGCAGCTTAGTTGGAGAGGGCTCTGGAAACACCATATATTTT. Full variable domain (missing parts from reference TRBV7-9 and TRBJ1-3): DTGVSQNPRHKITKRGQNVTFRCDPISEHNRLYWYRQTLGQGPEFLTYFQNEAQLEKSRLLSDRFSAERPKGSFSTLEIQRTEQGDSAMYLCASSLVGEGSGNTIYFGEGSWLTVV.

The chain is built from TRBV9 and TRBJ1-2; D call uncertain. The CDR3 sequence is 14 residues long. Germline CDR1 is SGDLS and CDR2 is YYNGEE. V was cut by 0 bases and J by 4 bases, with 10 bases left in between. The CDR3 DNA reads as TGTGCCAGCAGCGTAGATGTAACGGTCTATGGCTACACCTTC. It specifies CASSVDVTVYGYTF.

This rearrangement joins TRBV11-3 to TRBJ2-2, with 12 nucleotides matching TRBD2. The CDR3 consists of 18 residues. The V gene end was trimmed by 5 bases and the J gene end by 5 bases; junction bases not matched to a gene: 12. CDR1 is SGHNT, CDR2 YENEEA, per germline. CDR3 DNA: TGTGCCAGCAGCGCGACCCTACTAGCGGGAGGTCGGACCGGGGAGCTGTTTTTT. It specifies CASSATLLAGGRTGELFF.

The chain combines TRBV28 with TRBJ1-4; 7 positions agree with TRBD1. Per the germline V gene, CDR1 is MDHEN and CDR2 is SYDVKM. V lost 5 bases and J lost 2; bases outside the gene matches: 8. The CDR3 spans 16 residues. CDR3 sequence: CASSRQETGTNEKLFF. The DNA of the CDR3 is TGTGCCAGCAGTAGGCAGGAGACAGGGACTAATGAAAAACTGTTTTTT.